Listed here are 25 T cell receptor beta chains from one sample, sequenced in a study of T cell clonality in common variable immunodeficiency. Study conclusions and caveats: In common variable immunodeficiency, TCR beta chains reportedly carried fewer deletions and N-nucleotide insertions.

No cognate antigen is known for these TCRs. TCRdb's table, derived via immunoSEQ multiplex PCR, lists solely in-frame clones and lacks some. The sample is made up of roughly 23,000 clones, none counted only once. Sequencing was performed on peripheral blood mononuclear cells. The receptors were gathered from a human donor with common variable immunodeficiency.

This clone has a handful of counts. The sequence runs out 3 residues before the end of the CDR3; the remainder is reconstructed from the germline J gene. The chain has TRBV2 and TRBJ2-1; maybe TRBD1 (7 bases). There are 15 residues in the CDR3. V lost 5 bases and J 5 bases, leaving 16 bases between the germline ends. In germline, CDR1 is SNHLY, CDR2 FYNNEI. The CDR3 DNA, read in part, is TGTGCCAGCAGTCAGCAGGGGGGTGGTCACAATGAG. Translation gives CASSQQGGGHNE. The whole CDR3 protein is CASSQQGGGHNEQFF.

On this clone: Coverage ceases 3 residues before the CDR3 finishes, and the germline J gene fills in the end. The V and J genes are TRBV30 and TRBJ2-7; TRBD2 matches 8 bases. The ends lost 2 bases at V and 0 bases at J; junction bases unmatched: 3. CDR1 is GTSNPN and CDR2 is SVGIG in the germline V gene (reference sequence). This CDR3 region has 14 residues. This CDR3 reads CAWSQAGVSYEQYF. The sequenced CDR3 bases are TGTGCCTGGAGTCAAGCGGGAGTCTCCTACGAG.

This clone occurred many times. The read is 3 residues too short to cover the CDR3 end, so that end is filled in from the germline J gene. The chain has TRBV29-1 and TRBJ2-5, with D perhaps TRBD2 (5 bases). Per the germline V gene, CDR1 is SQVTM and CDR2 is ANQGSEA. The CDR3 runs 11 residues. The ends were cut back, 7 bases at V and 5 bases at J, with 11 bases in the middle. CDR3 protein: CSARTGETQYF. CDR3 DNA, as far as it was read: TGCAGCGCTCGGACTGGGGAGACC.

This clone was seen ten or more times. Sequencing ends 3 residues short of the CDR3 end; the germline J gene provides the rest. The chain carries TRBV13 and TRBJ2-7, with 7 bases fitting TRBD1. Unmatched junction bases numbered 1, after V lost 4 bases and J lost 1 base. The germline V gene has CDR1 PRHDT and CDR2 FYEKMQ (reference sequence). This CDR3 has 13 residues. CDR3 loop: CASSSGQSYEQYF. The covered CDR3 bases are TGTGCCAGCAGCTCGGGACAGTCCTACGAG.

This clone was counted at least ten times. The CDR3 goes on 3 residues after the read ends, and that part is filled in from the germline J gene. The chain uses TRBV30 and TRBJ2-2, with 11 bases that match TRBD2. Germline CDR1 is GTSNPN and CDR2 is SVGIG (reference sequence). This CDR3 spans 15 amino acids. Unmatched junction bases numbered 7, after V lost 3 bases and J lost 7 bases. The CDR3 sequence is CAWRVSGRVSGELFF. The covered CDR3 bases are TGTGCCTGGAGGGTTAGCGGGAGGGTGAGCGGGGAG.

This clone came up many times. The read falls 3 residues short of the CDR3 end, and the missing part is taken from the germline J gene. The V call is TRBV5-1, the J call TRBJ2-3; no firm D call. The CDR3 contains 17 residues. Germline-derived CDR1 and CDR2 are SGHRS and YFSETQ. Trimming cost V 0 bases and J 3 bases, with 17 bases left between them. The CDR3 spells CASSLVPSSIGTDTQYF. CDR3 DNA (partial): TGCGCCAGCAGCTTGGTACCCTCCTCAATAGGGACAGATACG.

CDR3 region: CASSPLQGITEAFF. The DNA read from the CDR3 is TGTGCCAGCTCACCATTGCAGGGTATTACTGAA. V and J are TRBV18 and TRBJ1-1; D might be TRBD1 (5 bases). The DNA ends 3 residues before the CDR3 does, and the rest of the CDR3 is filled in from the germline J gene. Trimming shortened V by 2 bases and J by 5 bases, and 12 bases separated the two germline ends. CDR1 is KGHSH, CDR2 LQKENI, per germline. This CDR3 contains 14 residues.

About this clone itself: The CDR3 is cut off 3 residues early in the read; its end comes from the germline J gene. The chain carries TRBV19 and TRBJ2-1; 7 positions agree with TRBD2. The germline CDR1 and CDR2 sequences are LNHDA and SQIVND (reference sequence). The CDR3 is 17 residues long. V trimming: 0 bases; J trimming: 3 bases; junction bases outside the gene matches: 8. CDR3 sequence reads: CASSIEYSGVFYNEQFF. The CDR3 DNA, read in part, is TGTGCCAGTAGTATAGAGTACAGCGGGGTTTTCTACAATGAG.

As concerns this clone: The read terminates 3 residues ahead of where the CDR3 ends, so the germline J gene completes it. V is TRBV7-9 and J is TRBJ2-7; D may be TRBD1 (6 bases). There are 14 residues in the CDR3. CDR1 SEHNR and CDR2 FQNEAQ come from the germline V gene (reference sequence). Deletions cut 6 bases from V and 3 bases from J, with 15 bases between. The DNA read from the CDR3 is TGTGCCAGCAGTAGGGGGTTGGGGGACTACGAG. Translation gives CASSRGLGDYE. The full CDR3 protein is CASSRGLGDYEQYF.

This clone was seen at least ten times. The sequenced fragment ends 3 residues before the CDR3 boundary, so the rest is inferred from the germline J gene. The rearrangement joins TRBV2 to TRBJ1-2, with TRBD1 as a possible D gene (5 bases). Germline V gives CDR1 SNHLY, CDR2 FYNNEI. The CDR3 loop spans 15 amino acids. V lost 6 bases to trimming and J lost 0 bases, with 14 bases between them. CDR3 DNA (partial): TGTGCCAGCAGCGTGGGGCGCGTCGCTAACTATGGC. Translation gives CASSVGRVANYG. The whole CDR3 region reads CASSVGRVANYGYTF. The full variable domain, completed using reference TRBV2 and TRBJ1-2, is EPEVTQTPSHQVTQMGQEVILRCVPISNHLYFYWYRQILGQKVEFLVSFYNNEISEKSEIFDDQFSVERPDGSNFTLKIRSTKLEDSAMYFCASSVGRVANYGYTFGSGTRLTVV.

Worth noting for this clone: The missing CDR3 end, 3 residues past where the read stops, is filled in from the germline J gene. This chain uses TRBV5-1 with TRBJ1-2; possibly TRBD1 for D (6 bases). V gave up 3 bases and J gave up 4 bases, with 13 bases separating them. The CDR3 sequence is 14 residues long. Germline values: CDR1 SGHRS, CDR2 YFSETQ. CDR3 sequence: CASSSDRSVYGYTF. CDR3 DNA, as far as it was read: TGCGCCAGCAGCTCAGACAGGTCTGTCTATGGC.

Concerning this clone: The read ends 3 residues shy of where the CDR3 ends; the end is completed using the germline J gene. The chain combines TRBV19 with TRBJ1-6; 9 nucleotides align to TRBD1. Per germline, CDR1 LNHDA and CDR2 SQIVND (reference sequence). Trimming removed 5 bases from V and 12 bases from J; junction bases left unmatched: 8. This CDR3 spans 14 amino acids. CDR3 residues: CASSSGQGMIPLHF. The CDR3 bases that were read are TGTGCCAGTAGTTCCGGACAGGGGATGATACCC.

This clone occurred many times. The read finishes 3 residues shy of the CDR3 end, and the germline J gene is used to complete it. The chain links TRBV5-6 to TRBJ1-5; 7 nucleotides match TRBD1. Trimming cost V 4 bases and J 3 bases; bases outside gene matches: 4. This CDR3 has 14 residues. The V gene's germline CDR1 is SGHDT and CDR2 YYEEEE. CDR3 sequence reads: CASSRTGDNQPQHF. Incomplete CDR3 DNA: TGTGCCAGCAGCCGCACAGGGGACAATCAGCCC.

Of note for this clone: The CDR3 end falls 3 residues outside the read, so it is completed with the germline J gene. This same CDR3 is encoded by further DNA sequences in the sample. The chain carries TRBV20-1 and TRBJ2-7; TRBD2 aligns across 7 bases. J was trimmed by 0 bases and V by 6 bases; bases with no gene match: 11. This CDR3 has 15 amino acids. Germline CDR1 DFQATT, CDR2 SNEGSKA (reference sequence). The CDR3 sequence: CSASSPSGSSYEQYF. The sequenced part of the CDR3 DNA is TGCAGTGCCTCAAGCCCTAGCGGAAGCTCCTACGAG.

With regard to this clone: Coverage ceases 3 residues before the CDR3 finishes, and the germline J gene fills in the end. V is TRBV2 and J is TRBJ1-5, with a weak D call TRBD1 (5 bases). Trimming pared 0 bases from V and 4 bases from J, leaving 10 bases between. Per germline, CDR1 SNHLY and CDR2 FYNNEI. The CDR3 runs 15 residues. The sequenced part of the CDR3 DNA is TGTGCCAGCAGTGAAGCAGGGGCGACGAATCAGCCC. This sequence encodes CASSEAGATNQP. The complete CDR3 protein is CASSEAGATNQPQHF.

This clone was seen a handful of times. The read finishes 3 residues shy of the CDR3 end, and the germline J gene is used to complete it. The chain carries TRBV6-1 and TRBJ2-1; TRBD1 aligns across 7 bases. The J segment lost 5 bases and the V segment lost 4 bases, leaving 5 bases of the junction unmatched. The CDR3 contains 14 residues. Germline V gives CDR1 MNHNS, CDR2 SASEGT. This CDR3 reads CASSVTGTDNEQFF. The sequenced CDR3 bases are TGTGCCAGCAGTGTGACAGGGACGGACAATGAG.

This clone has more than one count but fewer than ten. The CDR3 end lies 3 residues beyond the end of the read and is filled in from the germline J gene. The rearrangement uses TRBV20-1 and TRBJ2-7; D not certain. Germline V gene data show CDR1 as DFQATT and CDR2 as SNEGSKA (reference sequence). V lost 0 bases and J 2 bases, leaving 8 bases between the germline ends. CDR3 length equals 13 residues. CDR3 DNA (partial): TGCAGTGCTAGAGATGACTCAGCCTACGAG. This sequence encodes CSARDDSAYE. The CDR3 reads in full as CSARDDSAYEQYF.

There are a few counts of this clone. The CDR3 extends 3 residues past the end of the read, so its final part is completed from the germline J gene. The V and J genes are TRBV18 and TRBJ2-1, with 7 bases aligning to TRBD2. Germline CDR1 and CDR2: KGHSH and LQKENI. CDR3 size: 16 residues. J lost 0 bases, V lost 6 bases, and 8 bases had no gene match. The CDR3 DNA, read in part, is TGTGCCAGCTCTTCTGGCGGCGGGAGCTCCTACAATGAG. Protein: CASSSGGGSSYNE. In full, the CDR3 is CASSSGGGSSYNEQFF.

In this sample, this clone turned up a few times. The sequence runs out 3 residues before the end of the CDR3; the remainder is reconstructed from the germline J gene. The chain employs TRBV19 and TRBJ1-1; a weak D match, TRBD1 (5 bases). V gave up 11 bases and J gave up 5 bases, with 18 bases separating them. Looked up from germline, CDR1 is LNHDA and CDR2 is SQIVND (reference sequence). This CDR3 spans 13 amino acids. The CDR3 sequence: CAASKAGGTEAFF. The sequenced CDR3 bases are TGTGCCGCCAGTAAGGCCGGGGGTACTGAA.

This clone appeared a few times. Read coverage stops 3 residues before the CDR3 terminus; the germline J gene supplies the remainder. The V call is TRBV6-4, the J call TRBJ2-6, with 8 positions matching TRBD1. The J segment lost 4 bases and the V segment lost 6 bases, leaving 2 bases of the junction unmatched. CDR3 length: 14 residues. Germline V CDR1 and CDR2: MRHNA, SNTAGT. CDR3 DNA (partial): TGTGCCAGCAGCAGGGGGCAAGGGGCCAACGTC. Translated: CASSRGQGANV. The full CDR3 sequence reads CASSRGQGANVLTF.

This clone was recorded a few times. Coverage ceases 3 residues before the CDR3 finishes, and the germline J gene fills in the end. The rearrangement uses TRBV5-1 and TRBJ2-3, with TRBD1 identical over 7 bases. The J segment lost 0 bases and the V segment lost 1 base, leaving 5 bases of the junction unmatched. Germline V CDR1 and CDR2: SGHRS, YFSETQ. This CDR3 contains 16 residues. CDR3 sequence: CASSLQGQTSTDTQYF. The CDR3 bases that were read are TGCGCCAGCAGCTTGCAGGGACAGACTAGCACAGATACG.

This clone showed up just a few times. From the germline J gene comes the end of the CDR3, since the read stops 3 residues before it. V gene TRBV2 combines with J gene TRBJ2-7, with unresolved D. The CDR3 is made up of 14 amino acids. Trimming left V 10 bases short and J 2 bases short, with 18 bases between. Germline V gene sequence: CDR1 SNHLY, CDR2 FYNNEI. CDR3 DNA (partial): TGTGCCACCCATGGTGGCCTGCCTCCCTACGAG. As protein: CATHGGLPPYE. The full CDR3 is CATHGGLPPYEQYF.

The table lists this clone with many counts. The read comes to an end 3 residues before the CDR3 does, leaving the germline J gene to fill in the end. The chain couples TRBV18 to TRBJ1-1, with 8 bases lining up with TRBD1. Per the germline V gene, CDR1 is KGHSH and CDR2 is LQKENI. The CDR3 has 15 amino acids. V was clipped by 4 bases and J by 1 base; unmatched bases: 5. CDR3 DNA (partial): TGTGCCAGCTCACAACGGACAGGGCAGAACACTGAA. Its protein is CASSQRTGQNTE. From start to end, the CDR3 is CASSQRTGQNTEAFF.

As regards this clone: The CDR3 is cut off 3 residues early in the read; its end comes from the germline J gene. The chain has TRBV18 and TRBJ1-5; a weak D match, TRBD1 (6 bases). This CDR3 contains 13 residues. The V gene lost 3 bases and the J gene lost 6 bases, with 9 bases spanning the gap. Germline V gene lookup returns CDR1 KGHSH and CDR2 LQKENI. The sequenced part of the CDR3 DNA is TGTGCCAGCTCACCCGGGACATCTCAGCCC. Residues: CASSPGTSQP. The entire CDR3 is CASSPGTSQPQHF. The full variable domain, rest sourced from reference TRBV18 and TRBJ1-5, is NAGVMQNPRHLVRRRGQEARLRCSPMKGHSHVYWYRQLPEEGLKFMVYLQKENIIDESGMPKERFSAEFPKEGPSILRIQQVVRGDSAAYFCASSPGTSQPQHFGDGTRLSIL.

This clone was counted ten times or more. Read coverage stops 3 residues before the CDR3 terminus; the germline J gene supplies the remainder. The chain carries TRBV6-1 and TRBJ2-3; TRBD2 aligns across 10 bases. In germline, CDR1 is MNHNS, CDR2 SASEGT. This CDR3 spans 16 amino acids. The J segment lost 2 bases and the V segment lost 4 bases, leaving 6 bases of the junction unmatched. CDR3 sequence reads: CASSGNLAGVTDTQYF. The sequenced CDR3 bases are TGTGCCAGCAGTGGGAACCTAGCGGGGGTCACAGATACG.